Reported below is one TCR beta chain. This sample was taken from a study of shared T cell receptors in the human thymus. TCRdb keeps only in-frame clones here, not all; method: immunoSEQ multiplex PCR. The sample shows approximately 760,000 clones, approximately 85% of them seen only once. Germline CDR1 is SGDLS and CDR2 is YYNGEE. Trimming shortened V by 4 bases and J by 5 bases, and 15 bases separated the two germline ends. The CDR3 contains 14 residues. This same sample was also taken into another study, of human thymus T cells. That paper states: Use of V and J genes seemed skewed within the thymic and blood repertoires. In unrelated individuals, thymic repertoires overlapped highly, according to related research.

The material sequenced was thymocytes. The chain carries TRBV9 and TRBJ1-2, with D maybe TRBD1 (6 bases). This sequence originates from a girl under two years old with a congenital heart defect. CDR3 protein: CASSPPQGKYGYTF. Written as DNA, the CDR3 is TGTGCCAGCAGCCCTCCACAGGGAAAATATGGCTACACCTTC. The full variable domain, completed using reference TRBV9 and TRBJ1-2, is DSGVTQTPKHLITATGQRVTLRCSPRSGDLSVYWYQQSLDQGLQFLIQYYNGEERAKGNILERFSAQQFPDLHSELNLSSLELGDSALYFCASSPPQGKYGYTFGSGTRLTVV.